This T cell receptor (beta chain) was identified during a study of vaccination and CD4 T cells after COVID-19. Study-wide findings and caveats: Median SARS-CoV-2-reactive clonotypes rose from approximately 21 to 40, not significantly. Convalescent patients were relatively few, and early post-infection timepoints were missing.

Documented treatment: roughly ten-day PBMC culture with coronavirus spike peptide pools or control peptides (ViraFEST assay). Via ViraFEST, peptide pools expanded antigen-specific T cells before TCR sequencing. Trimming cost V 10 bases and J 4 bases, with 20 bases left between them. This CDR3 contains 14 residues. CDR1 is MNHNS, CDR2 SASEGT, per germline. Concerning this clonotype itself: The antigen remains unidentified.

Cultured CD4+ T cell DNA underwent sequencing with the Oncomine TCR Beta short-read assay. The authors extracted genomic DNA from cultured CD4+ T cells. TCRdb ran MiXCR on the PCR reads and lists one entry per CDR3 protein. The top ten hold about a tenth of the sample, which has 15,000 to 20,000 distinct CDR3 sequences, roughly 55% seen once. The clonotype was recovered from a human donor who had recovered from COVID-19. Source: CD4+ T cells from blood, cultured in vitro, taken after SARS-CoV-2 vaccination. The chain links TRBV6-1 to TRBJ2-7; D is unresolved. The CDR3, as DNA: TGTGCCAAACTACCAGCACGACCAAAATACGAGCAGTACTTC. It yields the protein CAKLPARPKYEQYF.